This T cell receptor beta chain was sequenced during a study of shared clonotypes between healthy human individuals. Findings and limits, study-wide: Clonotypes which were not shared had lower generation probabilities than clonotypes that all four donors shared. Owing to a small donor count, the genetic and exposure-history diversity represented was limited.

Per the original data handling: ImmunoSEQ junction-only sequences lacked quality scores, so their filtering differed. Measured with immunoSEQ multiplex PCR; TCRdb has only the in-frame clones, and not every one. V and J calls plus clone size are reproduced from that table; the DNA served to infer D and trimming. Of under 600,000 clones in the sample, roughly 95% were seen once. A note on this clone: Its specificity is unknown.

The CDR3 runs to 16 residues. Germline V gives CDR1 SSHAT, CDR2 FNYEAQ (reference sequence). After removal of 5 bases from V and 6 bases from J, the junction contained 12 bases not matched to a gene. CD4+ cells underwent separation, giving CD45RA+ naive and CD45RA-negative memory subsets. The sequence derives from a young woman in good health. The sample consisted of naive CD4+ T cells sorted from blood. Documented subset: CD45RA+ positively selected. V is TRBV7-7 and J is TRBJ2-2; 7 positions agree with TRBD2. CDR3 region: CASSPDSGLGPGELFF. CDR3 DNA: TGTGCCAGCAGCCCCGATAGCGGGTTAGGGCCCGGGGAGCTGTTTTTT.